This T cell receptor (beta chain) came from a study of blood T cells in healthy people across ages. A second PCR of roughly 7 to 11 cycles used a sample-barcoded 5' primer and a J-beta primer mix. TCRdb fed the 5' RACE reads into MiXCR, producing one record per CDR3 protein. The sample has under 950,000 distinct CDR3 sequences, over 20% seen once. Notes on the study in general: Donors of long life had a larger count of naive CD4+ cells and greater diversity than aged donors. TCR beta diversity per million T cells fell roughly linearly with age.

This clonotype was picked up a small number of times. Its antigen is not identified. The CDR3 covers 16 residues. The germline V gene encodes CDR1 SGHDN and CDR2 FVKESK. V lost 4 bases to trimming and J lost 3 bases, with 19 bases between them. The TCR sequence derives from an older man in good health. Sequencing used blood. J is TRBJ2-7 and V is TRBV14; no firm D call. The CDR3, as DNA: TGTGCCAGCAGCCTCCCTTGGTCCGTCCAGGACTACGAGCAGTACTTC. The encoded protein is CASSLPWSVQDYEQYF.